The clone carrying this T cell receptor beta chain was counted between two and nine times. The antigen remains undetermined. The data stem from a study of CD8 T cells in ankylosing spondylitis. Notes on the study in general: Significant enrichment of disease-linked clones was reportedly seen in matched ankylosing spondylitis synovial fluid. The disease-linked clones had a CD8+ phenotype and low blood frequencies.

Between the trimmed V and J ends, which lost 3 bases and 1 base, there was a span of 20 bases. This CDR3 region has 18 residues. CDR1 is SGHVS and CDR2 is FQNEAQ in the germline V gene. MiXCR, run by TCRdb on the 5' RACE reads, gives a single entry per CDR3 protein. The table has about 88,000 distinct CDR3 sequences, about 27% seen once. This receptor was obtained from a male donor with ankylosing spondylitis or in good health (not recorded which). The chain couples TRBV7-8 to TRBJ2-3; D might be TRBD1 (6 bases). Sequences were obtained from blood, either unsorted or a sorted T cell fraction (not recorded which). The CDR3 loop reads CASSFRPSIDRRTDTQYF. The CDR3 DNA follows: TGTGCCAGCAGCTTTCGGCCCTCCATCGACAGGCGCACAGATACGCAGTATTTT.